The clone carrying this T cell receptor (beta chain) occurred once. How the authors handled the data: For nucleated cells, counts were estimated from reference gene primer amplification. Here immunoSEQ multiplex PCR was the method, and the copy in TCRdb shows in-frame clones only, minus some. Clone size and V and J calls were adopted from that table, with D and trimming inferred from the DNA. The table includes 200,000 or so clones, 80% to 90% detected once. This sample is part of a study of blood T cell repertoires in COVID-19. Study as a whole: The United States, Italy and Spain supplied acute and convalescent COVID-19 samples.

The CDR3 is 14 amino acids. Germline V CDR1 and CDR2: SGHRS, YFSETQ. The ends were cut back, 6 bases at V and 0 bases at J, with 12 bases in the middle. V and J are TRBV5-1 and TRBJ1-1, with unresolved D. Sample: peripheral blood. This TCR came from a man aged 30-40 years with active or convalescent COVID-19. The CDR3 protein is CASTIEGMNTEAFF. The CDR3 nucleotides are TGCGCCAGCACCATTGAGGGCATGAACACTGAAGCTTTCTTT.